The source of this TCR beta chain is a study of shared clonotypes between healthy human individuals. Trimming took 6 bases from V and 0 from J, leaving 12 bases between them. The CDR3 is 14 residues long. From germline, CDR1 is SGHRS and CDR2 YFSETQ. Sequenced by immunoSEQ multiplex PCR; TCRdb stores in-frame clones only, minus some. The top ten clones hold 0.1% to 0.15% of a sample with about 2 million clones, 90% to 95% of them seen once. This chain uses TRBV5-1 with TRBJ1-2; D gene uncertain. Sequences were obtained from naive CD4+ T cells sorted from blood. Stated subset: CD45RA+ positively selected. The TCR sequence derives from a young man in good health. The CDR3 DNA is TGCGCCAGCAACCCGGGCGACTCTAACTATGGCTACACCTTC. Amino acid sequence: CASNPGDSNYGYTF.